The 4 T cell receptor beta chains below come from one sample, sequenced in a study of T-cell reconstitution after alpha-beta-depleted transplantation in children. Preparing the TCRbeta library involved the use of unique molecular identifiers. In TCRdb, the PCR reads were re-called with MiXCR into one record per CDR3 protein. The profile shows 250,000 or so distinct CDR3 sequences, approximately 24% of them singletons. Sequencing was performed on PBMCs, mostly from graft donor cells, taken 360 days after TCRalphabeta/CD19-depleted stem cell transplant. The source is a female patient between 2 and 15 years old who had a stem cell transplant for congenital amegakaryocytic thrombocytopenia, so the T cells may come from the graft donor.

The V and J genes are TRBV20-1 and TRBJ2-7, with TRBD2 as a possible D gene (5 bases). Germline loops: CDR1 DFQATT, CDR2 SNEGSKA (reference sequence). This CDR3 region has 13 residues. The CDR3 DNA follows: TGCAGCCACACTAGGACGATCTCCTACGAGCAGTACTTC. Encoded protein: CSHTRTISYEQYF.

The CDR3 sequence: CSVSFDEQFF. CDR3 DNA sequence: TGCAGCGTTTCGTTTGATGAGCAGTTCTTC. This chain links TRBV29-1 with TRBJ2-1, with D unclear. Germline V CDR1 and CDR2: SQVTM, ANQGSEA. Trimming left V 5 bases short and J 8 bases short, with 7 bases between. This CDR3 contains 10 residues.

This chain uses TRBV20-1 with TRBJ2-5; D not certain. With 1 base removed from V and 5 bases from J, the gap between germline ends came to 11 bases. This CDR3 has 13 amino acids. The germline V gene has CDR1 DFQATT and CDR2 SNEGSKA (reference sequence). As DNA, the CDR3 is TGCAGTGCTAGAGTAGGGCCCGGGGAGACCCAGTACTTC. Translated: CSARVGPGETQYF.

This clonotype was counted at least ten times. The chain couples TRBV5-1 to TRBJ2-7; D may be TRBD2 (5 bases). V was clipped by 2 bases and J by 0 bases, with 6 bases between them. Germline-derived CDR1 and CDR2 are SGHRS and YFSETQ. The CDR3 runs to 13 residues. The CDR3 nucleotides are TGCGCCAGCAGCTTTGACTACTCCTACGAGCAGTACTTC. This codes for CASSFDYSYEQYF.